The next 16 T cell receptor beta chains were all read from a single sample in a study of cytomegalovirus exposure and HLA in healthy donors. 13 Jbeta primers and 60 Vbeta primers were used for the PCR. Libraries were prepared by immunoSEQ multiplex PCR; TCRdb keeps only in-frame clonotypes and omits some of them. The data show approximately 90,000 clones, roughly 80% seen once. Sequenced sample: PBMCs. The receptors here all came from a male donor in good health and CMV-seronegative.

The chain is built from TRBV27 and TRBJ2-3; D is ambiguous. Between the trimmed V and J ends, which lost 1 base and 1 base, there was a span of 9 bases. This CDR3 contains 15 residues. Germline-derived CDR1 and CDR2 are MNHEY and SMNVEV (reference sequence). The CDR3 nucleotides read TGTGCCAGCAGTTTATGGCAGGTCGGCACAGATACGCAGTATTTT. Protein sequence: CASSLWQVGTDTQYF.

The V call is TRBV28, the J call TRBJ1-2, with a possible D match to TRBD1 (5 bases). Trimming left V 5 bases short and J 4 bases short, with 11 bases between. From germline, CDR1 is MDHEN and CDR2 SYDVKM. There are 13 residues in the CDR3. The CDR3, as DNA: TGTGCCAGCAGTGGGGGGTCCGGCTATGGCTACACCTTC. Amino acid sequence: CASSGGSGYGYTF.

V gene TRBV29-1 combines with J gene TRBJ2-7; 7 nucleotides agree with TRBD2. Germline CDR1 is SQVTM and CDR2 is ANQGSEA. The CDR3 runs 16 residues. V was clipped by 2 bases and J by 2 bases; unmatched bases: 12. The CDR3 spells CSVELAETLKPYEQYF. DNA for the CDR3: TGCAGCGTTGAACTAGCGGAGACTCTGAAGCCCTACGAGCAGTACTTC.

The chain recombines TRBV9 with TRBJ1-3; D is possibly TRBD1 (5 bases). Germline assignment: CDR1 SGDLS and CDR2 YYNGEE. The CDR3 covers 14 residues. V was pared by 0 bases and J by 2 bases, with 6 bases between. The CDR3 loop is CASSVVQAGNTIYF. Written as DNA, the CDR3 is TGTGCCAGCAGCGTAGTACAGGCTGGAAACACCATATATTTT.

The chain employs TRBV28 and TRBJ1-2, with 10 bases aligning to TRBD1. Trimming cost V 6 bases and J 7 bases; bases outside gene matches: 5. The CDR3 totals 13 residues. Looked up from germline, CDR1 is MDHEN and CDR2 is SYDVKM. CDR3 in amino acids: CASRVDRGLGYTF. The CDR3 DNA reads TGTGCCAGCAGGGTTGACAGGGGGCTTGGCTACACCTTC.

This clone is a singleton in its sample. The chain joins TRBV28 to TRBJ1-1; possible D gene TRBD1, 6 bases. The germline gives CDR1 MDHEN, CDR2 SYDVKM. The V end was cut by 5 bases, the J end by 8 bases, with 12 bases between. The CDR3 consists of 12 residues. DNA for the CDR3: TGTGCCAGCAGTCCTGGACAGAAGGAAGCTTTCTTT. It yields the protein CASSPGQKEAFF.

The chain has TRBV5-1 and TRBJ2-3; 11 bases agree with TRBD1. Germline loops: CDR1 SGHRS, CDR2 YFSETQ. J gave up 10 bases and V 3 bases, and 10 bases lay outside the gene matches. The CDR3 is 15 residues long. The CDR3 loop is CASSSRTGGVDAQYF. The CDR3 nucleotides read TGCGCCAGCAGCTCCAGGACAGGGGGCGTCGATGCGCAGTATTTT.

The CDR3 loop reads CASSYVGTETGELFF. As DNA, the CDR3 is TGTGCCAGCAGTTACGTTGGGACAGAGACCGGGGAGCTGTTTTTT. This rearrangement joins TRBV6-5 to TRBJ2-2; 7 bases line up with TRBD1. This CDR3 is built from 15 residues. After removal of 2 bases from V and 5 bases from J, the junction contained 5 bases not matched to a gene. The germline gives CDR1 MNHEY, CDR2 SVGAGI.

The chain joins TRBV7-9 to TRBJ2-1; 7 positions agree with TRBD2. The CDR3 consists of 15 residues. Germline V gives CDR1 SEHNR, CDR2 FQNEAQ (reference sequence). Germline trimming cut 2 bases from V and 7 bases from J; bases unmatched to any gene: 8. In DNA form, the CDR3 reads TGTGCCAGCAGCTTATCGGGAGGAGAGTGGAATGAGCAGTTCTTC. Translating gives CASSLSGGEWNEQFF.

This clone came up once. The chain links TRBV7-2 to TRBJ2-2, with TRBD1 as a possible D gene (6 bases). This CDR3 is built from 13 residues. The V gene's germline CDR1 is SGHTA and CDR2 FQGNSA. The germline V and J ends were trimmed by 2 bases and 6 bases, with 7 bases remaining between them. The CDR3 bases are TGTGCCAGCAGCTTAAAGGGGGCCGGGGAGCTGTTTTTT. It is translated as CASSLKGAGELFF. The whole variable domain, remainder taken from reference TRBV7-2 and TRBJ2-2, is GAGVSQSPSNKVTEKGKDVELRCDPISGHTALYWYRQSLGQGLEFLIYFQGNSAPDKSGLPSDRFSAERTGGSVSTLTIQRTQQEDSAVYLCASSLKGAGELFFGEGSRLTVL.

V is TRBV27 and J is TRBJ2-1; D may be TRBD1 (6 bases). The CDR3 runs 14 residues. Germline V lookup: CDR1 MNHEY, CDR2 SMNVEV (reference sequence). Deletions cut 9 bases from V and 7 bases from J, with 19 bases between. The CDR3 loop is CARPYRDVSNEQFF. In nucleotides, the CDR3 is TGTGCCAGGCCGTACAGGGACGTTTCTAATGAGCAGTTCTTC.

This chain uses TRBV11-2 with TRBJ1-1, with TRBD1 matching over 11 bases. Germline V gene lookup returns CDR1 SGHAT and CDR2 FQNNGV. The CDR3 is 15 amino acids. Trimming removed 1 base from V and 7 bases from J; junction bases left unmatched: 5. The CDR3, as DNA: TGTGCCAGCAGCTTAGGGGGGGGACAGGGGGATGAAGCTTTCTTT. Translated, it gives CASSLGGGQGDEAFF.

The rearrangement joins TRBV9 to TRBJ1-3; D ambiguous. Germline CDR1 SGDLS, CDR2 YYNGEE. With 3 bases removed from V and 7 bases from J, the gap between germline ends came to 8 bases. The CDR3 is 12 residues long. CDR3 nucleotides: TGTGCCAGCAGCGGTAATGTTAACACCATATATTTT. Its translation is CASSGNVNTIYF.

The chain is built from TRBV25-1 and TRBJ2-7; 9 bases map to TRBD1. CDR1 MGHDK and CDR2 SYGVNS come from the germline V gene. The CDR3 spans 16 residues. Trimming cost V 1 base and J 6 bases; bases outside gene matches: 10. CDR3 residues: CASSEFPGQGTGEQYF. The CDR3 coding sequence is TGTGCCAGCAGTGAATTCCCGGGACAGGGAACGGGCGAGCAGTACTTC.

This chain joins TRBV5-6 and TRBJ1-4; 8 nucleotides align to TRBD1. Losses at the gene ends were 4 bases for V and 4 bases for J; bases not matched to a gene: 6. This CDR3 has 15 residues. Germline V CDR1 and CDR2: SGHDT, YYEEEE. CDR3 in amino acids: CASSLGDRHNEKLFF. The CDR3 DNA reads TGTGCCAGCAGCCTGGGGGACAGGCATAATGAAAAACTGTTTTTT. Full variable domain (missing parts from reference TRBV5-6 and TRBJ1-4): DAGVTQSPTHLIKTRGQQVTLRCSPKSGHDTVSWYQQALGQGPQFIFQYYEEEERQRGNFPDRFSGHQFPNYSSELNVNALLLGDSALYLCASSLGDRHNEKLFFGSGTQLSVL.

This sequence joins TRBV5-1 and TRBJ2-7; a weak D match, TRBD1 (6 bases). This CDR3 is 12 amino acids long. Trimming removed 3 bases from V and 9 bases from J, with 13 bases in between. Germline values: CDR1 SGHRS, CDR2 YFSETQ. The CDR3 protein is CASSSRQEVQYF. CDR3 DNA sequence: TGCGCCAGCAGCTCACGACAGGAGGTGCAGTACTTC.